Each of the 14 T cell receptor beta chains below was sequenced from the same sample in a study of blood T cell repertoires in COVID-19. Only in-frame clones appear in the TCRdb table, and some are missing; sequencing was by immunoSEQ multiplex PCR. The data show more than 75,000 clones, with 80% to 90% seen just once and roughly 8.1% held by the top ten. Input material: peripheral blood. These receptors came from a woman between 65 and 79 years old with acute or convalescent COVID-19.

V usage is TRBV3-1 (or the pseudogene TRBV3-2) and J usage is TRBJ1-1, with no clear D. Germline loops: CDR1 LGHDT, CDR2 YNNKEL (reference sequence). There are 15 residues in the CDR3. V was trimmed by 0 bases and J by 2 bases, leaving 10 bases between them. In DNA, the CDR3 is TGTGCCAGCAGCCAAGAGCGGGGTCCAAACACTGAAGCTTTCTTT. Translated: CASSQERGPNTEAFF.

The CDR3 region is CASSLVALDYEQYF. CDR3 DNA sequence: TGTGCCAGCAGCTTAGTAGCGCTCGACTACGAGCAGTACTTC. This chain joins TRBV11-2 and TRBJ2-7, with D possibly being TRBD2 (5 bases). Germline CDR1 reads SGHAT; CDR2 reads FQNNGV. With 1 base removed from V and 3 bases from J, the gap between germline ends came to 10 bases. CDR3 length: 14 amino acids. Full variable domain (missing parts from reference TRBV11-2 and TRBJ2-7): EAGVAQSPRYKIIEKRQSVAFWCNPISGHATLYWYQQILGQGPKLLIQFQNNGVVDDSQLPKDRFSAERLKGVDSTLKIQPAKLEDSAVYLCASSLVALDYEQYFGPGTRLTVT.

This clone was observed a handful of times. This chain links TRBV28 with TRBJ2-1; the match to TRBD2 covers 9 bases. The V gene end was trimmed by 2 bases and the J gene end by 9 bases; junction bases not matched to a gene: 5. The CDR3 sequence is 14 residues long. Per the germline V gene, CDR1 is MDHEN and CDR2 is SYDVKM. CDR3 sequence reads: CASSLTLAGVEQFF. The CDR3 bases are TGTGCCAGCAGTTTAACACTAGCGGGTGTTGAGCAGTTCTTC.

J is TRBJ2-1 and V is TRBV7-6; D unclear. Between the trimmed V and J ends, which lost 0 bases and 5 bases, there was a span of 11 bases. Germline CDR1 is SGHVS and CDR2 is FNYEAQ. This CDR3 region has 15 residues. The CDR3 loop is CASSLAVGLDNEQFF. As DNA, the CDR3 is TGTGCCAGCAGCTTAGCAGTGGGCCTTGACAATGAGCAGTTCTTC.

The J gene is TRBJ2-1, the V gene TRBV7-9; D is uncertain. Germline values: CDR1 SEHNR, CDR2 FQNEAQ (reference sequence). This CDR3 has 15 residues. Trimming shortened V by 2 bases and J by 2 bases, and 10 bases separated the two germline ends. The CDR3 loop reads CASSLIQNTYNEQFF. For the CDR3, the DNA is TGTGCCAGCAGCTTAATCCAGAACACCTACAATGAGCAGTTCTTC. The full variable domain, completed using reference TRBV7-9 and TRBJ2-1, is DTGVSQNPRHKITKRGQNVTFRCDPISEHNRLYWYRQTLGQGPEFLTYFQNEAQLEKSRLLSDRFSAERPKGSFSTLEIQRTEQGDSAMYLCASSLIQNTYNEQFFGPGTRLTVL.

This chain connects TRBV28 to TRBJ2-5; 11 bases are a match to TRBD2. The V gene's germline CDR1 is MDHEN and CDR2 SYDVKM. The CDR3 length is 17 residues. J was trimmed by 8 bases and V by 2 bases; bases with no gene match: 13. The CDR3 is CASSLTPLAGVVRTQYF. The CDR3 coding sequence is TGTGCCAGCAGTTTAACCCCACTAGCGGGAGTCGTTAGAACCCAGTACTTC.

The genes are TRBV11-2 and TRBJ1-2; no definite D call. Germline CDR1 is SGHAT and CDR2 is FQNNGV. The CDR3 is 14 residues long. Trimming shortened V by 5 bases and J by 1 base, and 11 bases separated the two germline ends. DNA of the CDR3: TGTGCCAGCAGCGTAGGGCCACGTAACTATGGCTACACCTTC. It yields the protein CASSVGPRNYGYTF.

The chain is built from TRBV5-6 and TRBJ1-1; D not resolved. Trimming left V 4 bases short and J 4 bases short, with 17 bases between. CDR3 length: 15 residues. The V gene's germline CDR1 is SGHDT and CDR2 YYEEEE. This CDR3 is CASSPQRVWSTEAFF. For the CDR3, the DNA is TGTGCCAGCAGCCCCCAGCGGGTTTGGAGCACTGAAGCTTTCTTT.

The chain has TRBV3-1 (or the pseudogene TRBV3-2) and TRBJ2-1; a weak D match, TRBD1 (6 bases). The germline CDR1 and CDR2 sequences are LGHDT and YNNKEL (reference sequence). The CDR3 contains 17 residues. The V gene lost 2 bases and the J gene lost 8 bases, with 22 bases spanning the gap. The CDR3 sequence is CASSQPLGAGERHEQFF. The CDR3 DNA reads as TGTGCCAGCAGCCAACCCTTAGGAGCAGGGGAGAGACATGAGCAGTTCTTC.

The rearrangement links TRBV18 to TRBJ2-1, with TRBD2 matching over 11 bases. The CDR3 has 21 residues. V lost 0 bases to trimming and J lost 6 bases; unmatched junction nucleotides: 19. Germline V gives CDR1 KGHSH, CDR2 LQKENI. The CDR3 here is CASSPPFSGSGTSGSFNEQFF. The CDR3 DNA sequence: TGTGCCAGCTCACCACCTTTTTCAGGGTCCGGAACTAGCGGGAGTTTCAATGAGCAGTTCTTC.

The rearrangement links TRBV11-2 to TRBJ2-7; possibly TRBD1 for D (6 bases). V was pared by 2 bases and J by 3 bases, with 17 bases between. CDR3 length: 16 amino acids. Germline CDR1 is SGHAT and CDR2 is FQNNGV. CDR3 coding DNA: TGTGCCAGCAGCTTAATTTCGGGGCAGGGGAACTACGAGCAGTACTTC. Its translation is CASSLISGQGNYEQYF.

This chain connects TRBV19 to TRBJ1-5, with TRBD1 matching over 7 bases. V shed 7 bases, J shed 2 bases, and the junction held 5 bases outside the gene matches. CDR3 length equals 14 residues. Per the germline V gene, CDR1 is LNHDA and CDR2 is SQIVND (reference sequence). CDR3 nucleotide sequence: TGTGCCAGTAACAGGGGTATTGGCAATCAGCCCCAGCATTTT. Protein product: CASNRGIGNQPQHF.

The chain employs TRBV5-4 and TRBJ2-7, with a weak D call TRBD1 (5 bases). The CDR3 contains 15 residues. CDR1 is SGHNT, CDR2 YYREEE, per germline (reference sequence). Trimming removed 0 bases at V and 3 bases at J, with 13 bases between. In DNA form, the CDR3 reads TGTGCCAGCAGCTTGGGCCAGGGCCCCGACTACGAGCAGTACTTC. It encodes CASSLGQGPDYEQYF.

V usage is TRBV2 and J usage is TRBJ2-1; 8 nucleotides match TRBD2. The germline CDR1 and CDR2 sequences are SNHLY and FYNNEI. J was trimmed by 9 bases and V by 7 bases; bases with no gene match: 8. The CDR3 consists of 13 residues. DNA of the CDR3: TGTGCCAGCACGGGACTAGTTAGTGGTGAGCAGTTCTTC. This encodes CASTGLVSGEQFF.